These 5 T cell receptor beta chains were all obtained from the same sample, sequenced in a study of blood T cell repertoires in COVID-19. The repertoire was sequenced with immunoSEQ multiplex PCR; TCRdb's copy has only in-frame clones and lacks some. The table records some 55,000 clones, roughly 80% of them present only once. The sample consisted of peripheral blood. The source of these receptors is an older woman with acute or convalescent COVID-19.

The chain joins TRBV6-5 to TRBJ2-1, with D tentatively TRBD2 (6 bases). The CDR3 covers 15 residues. V was pared by 2 bases and J by 7 bases, with 15 bases between. CDR1 and CDR2 from the germline V gene are MNHEY and SVGAGI. For the CDR3, the DNA is TGTGCCAGCAGTTACGGGGCTAGCGTTCGGAATGAGCAGTTCTTC. Translating it yields CASSYGASVRNEQFF.

The chain links TRBV10-1 to TRBJ2-7; 9 nucleotides agree with TRBD2. This CDR3 contains 13 residues. V trimming: 7 bases; J trimming: 4 bases; junction bases outside the gene matches: 5. Germline CDR1 and CDR2: WNHNN and SYGVQD (reference sequence). CDR3 sequence: CASKGLAAYEQYF. CDR3 DNA sequence: TGCGCCAGCAAGGGACTAGCTGCTTACGAGCAGTACTTC.

The genes are TRBV4-2 and TRBJ1-5; D gene uncertain. Between the trimmed V and J ends, which lost 8 bases and 3 bases, there was a span of 14 bases. CDR3 size: 14 residues. CDR1 and CDR2 from the germline V gene are LGHNA and YNFKEQ. CDR3 DNA sequence: TGTGCCAGCGGGGAAGGCGGGCCCAATCAGCCCCAGCATTTT. It codes for CASGEGGPNQPQHF.

The V gene is TRBV18, the J gene TRBJ2-5; 10 nucleotides agree with TRBD1. Germline trimming cut 4 bases from V and 5 bases from J; bases unmatched to any gene: 4. The length of the CDR3 is 14 residues. The germline V gene encodes CDR1 KGHSH and CDR2 LQKENI. CDR3 residues: CASSLTGGLETQYF. The CDR3 nucleotides read TGTGCCAGCTCACTGACAGGGGGCCTGGAGACCCAGTACTTC. The full variable domain, its missing parts supplied by reference TRBV18 and TRBJ2-5, is NAGVMQNPRHLVRRRGQEARLRCSPMKGHSHVYWYRQLPEEGLKFMVYLQKENIIDESGMPKERFSAEFPKEGPSILRIQQVVRGDSAAYFCASSLTGGLETQYFGPGTRLLVL.

V gene TRBV11-3 combines with J gene TRBJ1-5; TRBD1 agrees at 8 bases. Unmatched junction bases numbered 8, after V lost 10 bases and J lost 0 bases. CDR1 is SGHNT and CDR2 is YENEEA in the germline V gene. The CDR3 runs to 15 residues. The CDR3 region has the DNA TGTGCCAAAACTATGGGACAGGATAGCAATCAGCCCCAGCATTTT. It is translated as CAKTMGQDSNQPQHF.